The next 13 T cell receptor beta chains were all read from a single sample in a study of blood T cell repertoires in COVID-19. Assay: immunoSEQ multiplex PCR; the TCRdb copy retains only in-frame clones and omits some. The data hold approximately 240,000 clones, with approximately 86% observed a single time. The sample taken for sequencing was peripheral blood. Source of these receptors: a woman aged 60-75 years with active or convalescent COVID-19.

The chain uses TRBV5-6 and TRBJ1-6; TRBD1 matches at 10 bases. V shed 0 bases, J shed 9 bases, and the junction held 9 bases outside the gene matches. CDR3 length: 17 amino acids. The germline V gene has CDR1 SGHDT and CDR2 YYEEEE. The CDR3 nucleotides read TGTGCCAGCAGCTTGGGTGAGACAGGGGGCTTTCTTTCACCCCTCCACTTT. Translated: CASSLGETGGFLSPLHF.

V usage is TRBV9 and J usage is TRBJ2-1, with 12 bases aligning to TRBD2. Germline lookup yields CDR1 SGDLS and CDR2 YYNGEE. With 7 bases clipped from V and 4 bases from J, the junction kept 9 bases outside the gene matches. The CDR3 sequence is 16 residues long. The CDR3 DNA follows: TGTGCCAGCTCCCCAGGGACTAGCGGGCGTTACAATGAGCAGTTCTTC. Protein: CASSPGTSGRYNEQFF.

V usage is TRBV6-5 and J usage is TRBJ2-7; 9 nucleotides agree with TRBD2. CDR1 and CDR2 from the germline V gene are MNHEY and SVGAGI. Unmatched junction bases numbered 10, after V lost 4 bases and J lost 6 bases. The CDR3 contains 15 residues. As DNA, the CDR3 is TGTGCCAGCAGTTCACATAGCGGGAGAGTCGGCGAGCAGTACTTC. This gives the protein CASSSHSGRVGEQYF.

The rearrangement joins TRBV7-9 to TRBJ2-2, with D tentatively TRBD2 (5 bases). CDR3 length equals 14 residues. V lost 5 bases, J lost 3 bases, and 10 bases lay in between. In germline, CDR1 is SEHNR, CDR2 FQNEAQ (reference sequence). Here the CDR3 reads CASSRGNYTGELFF. DNA of the CDR3: TGTGCCAGCAGCCGAGGGAACTACACCGGGGAGCTGTTTTTT.

The chain joins TRBV6-1 to TRBJ2-7; tentatively, D is TRBD1 (6 bases). CDR1 is MNHNS and CDR2 is SASEGT in the germline V gene. This CDR3 contains 13 residues. V lost 2 bases to trimming and J lost 9 bases, with 14 bases between them. The DNA of the CDR3 is TGTGCCAGCAGTGAAAGGGCCACAGGGACGCAGTACGTC. Translated, it gives CASSERATGTQYV.

This chain uses TRBV9 with TRBJ2-5, with D tentatively TRBD1 (5 bases). Germline values: CDR1 SGDLS, CDR2 YYNGEE. This CDR3 spans 14 amino acids. The V and J ends lost 3 bases and 4 bases respectively, with 13 bases between them. The CDR3 DNA reads TGTGCCAGCAGCGCCCCTGGCAGGGTAGAGACCCAGTACTTC. As protein: CASSAPGRVETQYF.

Comments on this clone: Other DNA sequences from this sample encode an identical CDR3 as well. The chain links TRBV11-3 to TRBJ2-3; the D is unclear. In germline, CDR1 is SGHNT, CDR2 YENEEA. The V end lost 3 bases, the J end lost 1 base, and 5 bases lay between the germline ends. This CDR3 region has 13 residues. CDR3 region: CASSFQGTDTQYF. CDR3 in DNA: TGTGCCAGCAGCTTTCAGGGCACAGATACGCAGTATTTT.

The V and J genes are TRBV6-5 and TRBJ2-3; tentative D call: TRBD2 (6 bases). Trimming removed 1 base from V and 8 bases from J, with 19 bases in between. The CDR3 sequence is 16 residues long. The germline CDR1 and CDR2 sequences are MNHEY and SVGAGI. This CDR3 reads CASSYFGTQGPGTQYF. The CDR3 bases are TGTGCCAGCAGTTACTTTGGGACTCAGGGACCCGGTACGCAGTATTTT.

This CDR3 is CASSVTGGAPTEKLFF. The CDR3 coding sequence is TGTGCCAGCAGTGTCACAGGGGGCGCGCCAACTGAAAAACTGTTTTTT. This chain uses TRBV25-1 with TRBJ1-4; 9 bases are a match to TRBD1. Germline V lookup: CDR1 MGHDK, CDR2 SYGVNS. There are 16 residues in the CDR3. After removal of 4 bases from V and 7 bases from J, the junction contained 10 bases not matched to a gene.

The chain combines TRBV9 with TRBJ2-7; a weak D match, TRBD1 (6 bases). The ends were cut back, 4 bases at V and 7 bases at J, with 18 bases in the middle. Germline values: CDR1 SGDLS, CDR2 YYNGEE. CDR3 length equals 14 residues. The CDR3 DNA reads TGTGCCAGCAGCACCCGTGGCCAGGGGTGGGAGCAGTACTTC. Translation: CASSTRGQGWEQYF.

The V gene is TRBV19, the J gene TRBJ2-7; D is perhaps TRBD1 (5 bases). V shed 1 base and J shed 6 bases, with 13 bases lying between them. This CDR3 spans 14 amino acids. Germline loops: CDR1 LNHDA, CDR2 SQIVND (reference sequence). For the CDR3, the DNA is TGTGCCAGTAGTATAGTGGATGGGGCTTCCGAGCAGTACTTC. Protein product: CASSIVDGASEQYF.

This chain connects TRBV28 to TRBJ1-2; possibly TRBD1 for D (6 bases). The V gene's germline CDR1 is MDHEN and CDR2 SYDVKM. This CDR3 has 14 amino acids. Between the trimmed V and J ends, which lost 2 bases and 4 bases, there was a span of 11 bases. Here the CDR3 DNA reads TGTGCCAGCAGTTTAACAGGGCAGGGCTATGGCTACACCTTC. As protein: CASSLTGQGYGYTF.

The gene calls are TRBV7-9 and TRBJ1-5, with D possibly TRBD1 on 6 matching bases. Germline CDR1 reads SEHNR; CDR2 reads FQNEAQ (reference sequence). The CDR3 sequence is 18 residues long. The V and J ends lost 4 bases and 0 bases respectively, with 19 bases between them. CDR3 in DNA: TGTGCCAGCAGCTCGGTAGAGACAGGTCTCTATAGCAATCAGCCCCAGCATTTT. Protein: CASSSVETGLYSNQPQHF.